This T cell receptor (beta chain) was documented in a study of control samples from healthy donors and cancer patients. TCRdb keeps only in-frame clones here, not all; method: immunoSEQ multiplex PCR. The table includes about 120,000 clones, 88% detected once. The sequenced material came from blood. The receptor was derived from a woman between 70 and 85 years old in good health.

The CDR3 sequence: CASSEIEGATEAFF. DNA for the CDR3: TGTGCCAGCAGTGAAATAGAGGGGGCCACTGAAGCTTTCTTT. The chain couples TRBV6-1 to TRBJ1-1, with TRBD1 identical over 7 bases. This CDR3 region has 14 residues. V shed 2 bases and J 4 bases; nucleotides not matched to a gene: 4. Germline values: CDR1 MNHNS, CDR2 SASEGT.